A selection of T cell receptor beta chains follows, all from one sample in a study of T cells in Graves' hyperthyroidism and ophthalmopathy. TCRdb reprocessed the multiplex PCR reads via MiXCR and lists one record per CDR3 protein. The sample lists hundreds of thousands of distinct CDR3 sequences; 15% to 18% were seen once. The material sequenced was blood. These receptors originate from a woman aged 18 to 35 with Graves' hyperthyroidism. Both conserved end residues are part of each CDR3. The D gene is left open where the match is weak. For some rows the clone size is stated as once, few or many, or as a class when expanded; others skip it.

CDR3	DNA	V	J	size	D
CASSEPTSGRAYNEQFF	TGTGCCAGTAGTGAGCCGACTAGCGGGAGGGCCTACAATGAGCAGTTCTTC	TRBV19	TRBJ2-1	NA	TRBD2
CASTTTSGPPHTYNEQFF	TGTGCCAGCACCACGACTAGCGGGCCACCTCATACCTACAATGAGCAGTTCTTC	TRBV6-1	TRBJ2-1	many	TRBD2
CASTKLENTGELFF	TGCGCCAGCACAAAACTTGAGAACACCGGGGAGCTGTTTTTT	TRBV4-1	TRBJ2-2	few	NA
CASRSQGRGYGYTF	TGTGCCAGCAGATCTCAGGGTAGGGGCTATGGCTACACCTTC	TRBV6-1	TRBJ1-2	many	NA
CASSSSLEQFF	TGTGCCAGCAGCTCCTCGTTGGAGCAGTTCTTC	TRBV12-3/TRBV12-4	TRBJ2-1	NA	NA
CASSDERNTEAFF	TGTGCCAGCAGTGACGAGCGGAACACTGAAGCTTTCTTT	TRBV6-4	TRBJ1-1	few	NA
CAWSNHGGTGELFF	TGTGCCTGGAGTAATCACGGGGGCACCGGGGAGCTGTTTTTT	TRBV30	TRBJ2-2	many	NA
CAVGVAGGILTDTQYF	TGTGCCGTAGGGGTAGCGGGGGGGATCCTCACAGATACGCAGTATTTT	TRBV10-3	TRBJ2-3	NA	TRBD2
CATSDLSGQKAFF	TGTGCCACCAGTGATTTGTCGGGACAGAAAGCTTTCTTT	TRBV24-1	TRBJ1-1	many	TRBD1
CASSLSSAAAYEQYF	TGCGCCAGCAGCTTGAGCAGCGCCGCTGCCTACGAGCAGTACTTC	TRBV5-1	TRBJ2-7	few	NA
CASEEGGYYEQYF	TGTGCCAGCGAGGAAGGGGGTTACTACGAGCAGTACTTC	TRBV28	TRBJ2-7	many	NA
CASSTDGGPYNEQFF	TGTGCCAGCAGCACCGACGGGGGGCCCTACAATGAGCAGTTCTTC	TRBV9	TRBJ2-1	NA	NA
CASSSRTGGEHGYTF	TGTGCCAGCAGCTCCCGGACAGGGGGCGAACATGGCTACACCTTC	TRBV5-5	TRBJ1-2	few	TRBD1
CATSEGPSAVNEQFF	TGTGCCACCAGTGAAGGACCCTCTGCGGTCAATGAGCAGTTCTTC	TRBV24-1	TRBJ2-1	many	NA
CASSLSTSGSRTGELFF	TGTGCCAGCAGCCTTTCGACTAGCGGGAGTCGCACCGGGGAGCTGTTTTTT	TRBV9	TRBJ2-2	few	TRBD2
CATTLSGPLLIIYEQYF	TGTGCCACCACTCTTAGCGGGCCCCTTCTTATTATCTACGAGCAGTACTTC	TRBV24-1	TRBJ2-7	few	TRBD2
CASSIGQGGTYEQYF	TGTGCCAGTAGTATCGGACAGGGAGGTACCTACGAGCAGTACTTC	TRBV19	TRBJ2-7	NA	TRBD1
CASSQDLADYSGNTIYF	TGTGCCAGCAGCCAAGATCTGGCAGACTACTCTGGAAACACCATATATTTT	TRBV4-2	TRBJ1-3	many	NA
CASSYGQATVRAQYF	TGTGCCAGCAGTTACGGACAGGCCACCGTCCGGGCCCAGTACTTC	TRBV6-5	TRBJ2-5	NA	TRBD1
CASSQAGRVNEQFF	TGTGCCAGCAGCCAAGCGGGCAGGGTCAATGAGCAGTTCTTC	TRBV3-1	TRBJ2-1	many	NA
CASTPDASPSGNTIYF	TGTGCCAGCACCCCCGACGCGAGCCCCTCTGGAAACACCATATATTTT	TRBV6-1	TRBJ1-3	many	NA
CASSLGQLTYEQYF	TGTGCCAGCAGCTTAGGACAGCTAACCTACGAGCAGTACTTC	TRBV7-8	TRBJ2-7	few	NA
CASSLGAGGTTFTDTQYF	TGCGCCAGCAGCTTGGGTGCGGGAGGTACTACTTTCACAGATACGCAGTATTTT	TRBV5-1	TRBJ2-3	many	TRBD2
CASSISAVENTEAFF	TGTGCCAGTAGTATCTCTGCAGTGGAGAACACTGAAGCTTTCTTT	TRBV19	TRBJ1-1	few	NA
CASSLEAGFPEQYF	TGCGCCAGCAGCTTGGAGGCAGGTTTTCCCGAGCAGTACTTC	TRBV5-1	TRBJ2-7	many	NA
CASSPSLSGPGGGRETQYF	TGTGCCAGCAGCCCCTCCTTATCGGGACCAGGGGGCGGTAGAGAGACCCAGTACTTC	TRBV3-1	TRBJ2-5	many	TRBD1
CASVIKLNTEAFF	TGTGCCAGCGTTATTAAACTGAACACTGAAGCTTTCTTT	TRBV28	TRBJ1-1	NA	NA
CASSPYTSYGYTF	TGTGCCAGCAGCCCGTATACTTCCTATGGCTACACCTTC	TRBV14	TRBJ1-2	few	NA
CASSSQQGRLSF	TGTGCCAGCAGTTCACAACAGGGGAGGCTCTCTTTC	TRBV6-1	TRBJ2-6	NA	NA
CASSGVLPGGDYTF	TGTGCCAGCAGCGGGGTGCTACCCGGGGGTGACTACACCTTC	TRBV7-8	TRBJ1-2	NA	NA
CATSDTRQGNTGELFF	TGTGCCACCAGTGATACCCGACAGGGTAACACCGGGGAGCTGTTTTTT	TRBV24-1	TRBJ2-2	many	TRBD1
CASTYQGYGYTF	TGTGCCAGCACATACCAGGGCTATGGCTACACCTTC	TRBV6-2/TRBV6-3	TRBJ1-2	NA	NA
CASSDVDRGEGETQYF	TGTGCCAGCAGCGACGTGGACAGGGGAGAAGGAGAGACCCAGTACTTC	TRBV9	TRBJ2-5	many	TRBD1